This T cell receptor beta chain was sequenced for a study of glioma-infiltrating T cells after dendritic cell vaccination. Time point described: after dendritic cell vaccination, including at tumor progression/relapse. PBMC were collected before vaccination, two weeks after the third vaccination, and at progression. The protocol was immunoSEQ multiplex PCR, while the TCRdb copy is restricted to in-frame clones and leaves out a portion. The sample includes around 92,000 clones, around 80% of them seen just once. CDR3 length: 15 residues. Germline loops: CDR1 SNHLY, CDR2 FYNNEI. V lost 5 bases, J lost 6 bases, and 3 bases stayed unmatched.

The clonotype originates from a human donor with glioblastoma. The sequences come from blood, collected after dendritic cell vaccination. The genes are TRBV2 and TRBJ2-1; 14 nucleotides line up with TRBD2. CDR3 loop: CASSFGTSGGNEQFF. The CDR3 DNA is TGTGCCAGCAGTTTTGGGACTAGCGGGGGCAATGAGCAGTTCTTC. Looking up the rest from reference TRBV2 and TRBJ2-1 gives the full variable domain: EPEVTQTPSHQVTQMGQEVILRCVPISNHLYFYWYRQILGQKVEFLVSFYNNEISEKSEIFDDQFSVERPDGSNFTLKIRSTKLEDSAMYFCASSFGTSGGNEQFFGPGTRLTVL.